This T cell receptor (beta chain) was identified in a study of blood T cell repertoires in COVID-19. The overall study: The cDNA or gDNA used as material had been derived from T cells, B-cell-depleted T cells, or PBMCs.

This clone was observed once. Self-reported history from a screening survey and questionnaire set each donor's cohort. Recovered participants had two consecutive negative NP/OP PCR tests, healthcare professional clearance, or symptom resolution. Germline CDR1 reads LNHDA; CDR2 reads SQIVND (reference sequence). The CDR3 consists of 18 residues. J was trimmed by 3 bases and V by 6 bases; bases with no gene match: 16. The table came from immunoSEQ multiplex PCR; TCRdb's copy has only in-frame clones and leaves some out. Of 250,000 to 350,000 clones in the sample, about 85% were seen once. Sequencing was carried out using PBMCs or T cells enriched from blood (not recorded which). The clonotype comes from a woman under 40 who had recovered from COVID-19. This sequence joins TRBV19 and TRBJ1-1; 10 bases are shared with TRBD1. CDR3 sequence (DNA): TGTGCCAGTAGCCCCGGACGGGACAGGGGTGGGGGATACACTGAAGCTTTCTTT. Translation: CASSPGRDRGGGYTEAFF. The whole variable domain, filled in from reference TRBV19 and TRBJ1-1, reads DGGITQSPKYLFRKEGQNVTLSCEQNLNHDAMYWYRQDPGQGLRLIYYSQIVNDFQKGDIAEGYSVSREKKESFPLTVTSAQKNPTAFYLCASSPGRDRGGGYTEAFFGQGTRLTVV.